Listed here are 18 T cell receptor beta chains from one sample, sequenced in a study of OX40 agonist ivuxolimab in advanced cancers. TCRdb's copy holds only in-frame clones and misses some; the assay was immunoSEQ multiplex PCR. This table has 8,500 to 13,000 clones, over 65% appearing once. The specimen was CD4+ or CD8+ T cells sorted from blood, collected in a trial of the OX40 agonist ivuxolimab. The receptors were gathered from an adult with an advanced solid tumor such as melanoma, head and neck, liver or kidney cancer.

V usage is TRBV6-1 and J usage is TRBJ2-7; no clear D. CDR1 and CDR2 (germline): MNHNS, SASEGT. The CDR3 totals 12 residues. V dropped 6 bases and J dropped 2 bases, with 8 bases sitting between them. The CDR3 sequence: CASRAEAYEQYF. CDR3 sequence (DNA): TGTGCCAGCAGGGCGGAAGCCTACGAGCAGTACTTC.

There are a few counts of this clone. V and J are TRBV19 and TRBJ1-1; 8 bases match TRBD1. The J segment lost 3 bases and the V segment lost 3 bases, leaving 6 bases of the junction unmatched. The germline CDR1 and CDR2 sequences are LNHDA and SQIVND (reference sequence). The CDR3 spans 15 residues. The CDR3 reads CASSIPPTGDTEAFF. The CDR3 DNA follows: TGTGCCAGTAGTATTCCCCCGACAGGGGACACTGAAGCTTTCTTT.

CDR3 DNA: TGTGCCAGCAGCCTGACAGGGGGAGGAGAGACCCAGTACTTC. It is translated as CASSLTGGGETQYF. The V call is TRBV11-1, the J call TRBJ2-5; 9 bases agree with TRBD1. Germline V gene sequence: CDR1 SGHAT, CDR2 FQDESV (reference sequence). This CDR3 is built from 14 residues. J lost 4 bases, V lost 5 bases, and 5 bases had no gene match. Using reference TRBV11-1 and TRBJ2-5 for the parts outside the CDR3, the full variable domain is EAEVAQSPRYKITEKSQAVAFWCDPISGHATLYWYRQILGQGPELLVQFQDESVVDDSQLPKDRFSAERLKGVDSTLKIQPAELGDSAMYLCASSLTGGGETQYFGPGTRLLVL.

The J gene is TRBJ2-7, the V gene TRBV9, with 11 nucleotides matching TRBD2. The length of the CDR3 is 16 residues. Germline assignment: CDR1 SGDLS and CDR2 YYNGEE. Trimming cost V 2 bases and J 7 bases; bases outside gene matches: 11. This CDR3 reads CASSVALLAGEGEQYF. The CDR3 DNA reads TGTGCCAGCAGCGTTGCCCTACTAGCGGGAGAGGGAGAGCAGTACTTC.

This chain links TRBV2 with TRBJ2-1, with D tentatively TRBD1 (6 bases). The CDR3 runs 17 residues. Germline CDR1 and CDR2: SNHLY and FYNNEI. V was pared by 2 bases and J by 0 bases, with 14 bases between. CDR3 sequence: CASSEPDSRSSYNEQFF. CDR3 nucleotides: TGTGCCAGCAGTGAACCGGACAGTCGAAGCTCCTACAATGAGCAGTTCTTC.

This clone was observed once. The chain has TRBV11-3 and TRBJ2-7; 7 bases match TRBD1. CDR3 length: 15 residues. J gave up 5 bases and V 0 bases, and 7 bases lay outside the gene matches. From germline, CDR1 is SGHNT and CDR2 YENEEA. DNA of the CDR3: TGTGCCAGCAGCTTAGACGGGACAGCATCGAACGAGCAGTACTTC. Translated: CASSLDGTASNEQYF.

This chain uses TRBV5-1 with TRBJ2-7; 8 bases align to TRBD1. V gave up 4 bases and J gave up 1 base; unmatched junction bases: 10. The germline V gene has CDR1 SGHRS and CDR2 YFSETQ. The CDR3 has 16 residues. The CDR3 nucleotides are TGCGCCAGCAGCGCGCCGGACAGGGATTCTTCCTACGAGCAGTACTTC. It translates to CASSAPDRDSSYEQYF.

The chain combines TRBV9 with TRBJ1-2, with 10 bases that match TRBD1. V was clipped by 0 bases and J by 6 bases; unmatched bases: 5. The CDR3 runs to 15 residues. From germline, CDR1 is SGDLS and CDR2 YYNGEE. CDR3 sequence: CASSVVRGTGDGYTF. DNA of the CDR3: TGTGCCAGCAGCGTAGTTCGGGGGACAGGGGATGGCTACACCTTC.

The V and J genes are TRBV4-1 and TRBJ1-4; D might be TRBD1 (6 bases). V lost 0 bases and J lost 4, with 15 bases in between. The CDR3 runs 17 residues. The germline gives CDR1 MGHRA, CDR2 YSYEKL. CDR3 nucleotides: TGCGCCAGCAGCCAAGATCAAGGACAGAACTTTAATGAAAAACTGTTTTTT. This sequence encodes CASSQDQGQNFNEKLFF.

This clone appeared a few times. The chain uses TRBV29-1 and TRBJ1-2, with 7 positions matching TRBD1. CDR3 length equals 16 residues. The V and J ends lost 0 bases and 1 base, in that order; junction bases with no gene match: 8. The germline V gene has CDR1 SQVTM and CDR2 ANQGSEA. The CDR3 nucleotides read TGCAGCGTTGAAGAAGGGGGCAGGGAGGGTAACTATGGCTACACCTTC. Residues: CSVEEGGREGNYGYTF. The whole variable domain, remainder taken from reference TRBV29-1 and TRBJ1-2, is SAVISQKPSRDICQRGTSLTIQCQVDSQVTMMFWYRQQPGQSLTLIATANQGSEATYESGFVIDKFPISRPNLTFSTLTVSNMSPEDSSIYLCSVEEGGREGNYGYTFGSGTRLTVV.

In the case of this clone: A much larger clone is a single base away; this may be a read error. Other DNA sequences from this sample encode an identical CDR3 as well. The CDR3: CASSLGWSGKETQYF. The CDR3 region has the DNA TGTGCCAGCAGTTTAGGGTGGAGCGGAAAAGAGACCCAGTACTTC. V usage is TRBV28 and J usage is TRBJ2-5; D possibly corresponds to TRBD2 (5 bases). Germline V gene lookup returns CDR1 MDHEN and CDR2 SYDVKM. The CDR3 sequence is 15 residues long. V dropped 2 bases and J dropped 3 bases, with 13 bases sitting between them.

The rearrangement joins TRBV6-5 to TRBJ2-1, with TRBD2 identical over 7 bases. Losses at the gene ends were 5 bases for V and 9 bases for J; bases not matched to a gene: 4. The CDR3 sequence is 12 residues long. Germline CDR1 MNHEY, CDR2 SVGAGI. In DNA form, the CDR3 reads TGTGCCAGCAGTCTGACTAGCCGTGAGCAGTTCTTC. Its protein product is CASSLTSREQFF.

This clone was observed a handful of times. V usage is TRBV30 and J usage is TRBJ1-2; D remains unclear. The V gene's germline CDR1 is GTSNPN and CDR2 SVGIG (reference sequence). Trimming took off 5 bases at V and 5 bases at J, with 12 bases between the two ends. CDR3 length equals 12 residues. The CDR3 DNA sequence: TGTGCCTGGCGACCACCGGGTTATGGCTACACCTTC. It yields the protein CAWRPPGYGYTF.

CDR3 nucleotide sequence: TGTGCCTGGAGATGGCCCAGGGGTGAAGAGACCCAGTACTTC. Translated, it gives CAWRWPRGEETQYF. V usage is TRBV30 and J usage is TRBJ2-5; D may be TRBD1 (6 bases). Germline lookup yields CDR1 GTSNPN and CDR2 SVGIG (reference sequence). Trimming pared 3 bases from V and 3 bases from J, leaving 14 bases between. The CDR3 extends over 14 amino acids.

The rearrangement uses TRBV5-5 and TRBJ1-1; D is ambiguous. The germline gives CDR1 SGHKS, CDR2 YYEKEE (reference sequence). Trimming removed 0 bases from V and 5 bases from J, with 8 bases in between. This CDR3 has 13 residues. CDR3 region: CASSLAGRTEAFF. The CDR3 nucleotides are TGTGCCAGCAGCTTGGCCGGTAGGACTGAAGCTTTCTTT. Full variable domain (remainder filled in from reference TRBV5-5 and TRBJ1-1): DAGVTQSPTHLIKTRGQQVTLRCSPISGHKSVSWYQQVLGQGPQFIFQYYEKEERGRGNFPDRFSARQFPNYSSELNVNALLLGDSALYLCASSLAGRTEAFFGQGTRLTVV.

V and J are TRBV9 and TRBJ2-3, with 7 bases that match TRBD2. This CDR3 contains 13 residues. Germline V lookup: CDR1 SGDLS, CDR2 YYNGEE. Germline trimming cut 6 bases from V and 5 bases from J; bases unmatched to any gene: 6. For the CDR3, the DNA is TGTGCCAGCACTAGCGGAGTCGGAGATACGCAGTATTTT. It yields the protein CASTSGVGDTQYF. Looking up the rest from reference TRBV9 and TRBJ2-3 gives the full variable domain: DSGVTQTPKHLITATGQRVTLRCSPRSGDLSVYWYQQSLDQGLQFLIQYYNGEERAKGNILERFSAQQFPDLHSELNLSSLELGDSALYFCASTSGVGDTQYFGPGTRLTVL.

This clone ranks as large (0.1 to 1%). This sequence joins TRBV30 and TRBJ2-5; D is possibly TRBD2 (6 bases). V was shortened by 1 base and J by 4 bases, with 19 bases between the two germline ends. Germline values: CDR1 GTSNPN, CDR2 SVGIG (reference sequence). The CDR3 has 16 amino acids. The CDR3 sequence is CAWSEVTGRAAETQYF. Here the CDR3 DNA reads TGTGCCTGGAGTGAGGTGACCGGGAGAGCGGCAGAGACCCAGTACTTC.

The chain carries TRBV6-6 and TRBJ1-1; no clear D. Per germline, CDR1 MNHNY and CDR2 SVGAGI (reference sequence). CDR3 length equals 12 residues. The V gene lost 2 bases and the J gene lost 2 bases, with 3 bases spanning the gap. The CDR3 reads CASSYLNTEAFF. The CDR3 DNA reads as TGTGCCAGCAGTTACCTAAACACTGAAGCTTTCTTT.